One sample yielded the 8 T cell receptor beta chains listed below, sequenced in a study of blood T cell repertoires in COVID-19. Some clones are missing from TCRdb's copy, which holds only in-frame ones; the method was immunoSEQ multiplex PCR. Of over 150,000 clones listed, 75% to 90% are singletons. Sequences were obtained from peripheral blood. The source of these receptors is a woman between 40 and 50 years old with COVID-19, enrolled during active disease.

V is TRBV6-1 and J is TRBJ1-1, with TRBD1 as a possible D gene (5 bases). CDR1 and CDR2 from the germline V gene are MNHNS and SASEGT. V lost 4 bases and J 5 bases, leaving 20 bases between the germline ends. This CDR3 is built from 16 residues. The CDR3 is CASSGPGGLQVTEAFF. The DNA of the CDR3 is TGTGCCAGCAGTGGCCCGGGGGGGTTACAGGTAACTGAAGCTTTCTTT.

The genes are TRBV5-1 and TRBJ1-4; TRBD1 matches 7 bases. Germline V gives CDR1 SGHRS, CDR2 YFSETQ. This CDR3 has 15 amino acids. J lost 4 bases, V lost 0 bases, and 3 bases had no gene match. CDR3 protein: CASSLGTGNNEKLFF. The CDR3 bases are TGCGCCAGCAGCTTGGGGACAGGAAATAATGAAAAACTGTTTTTT.

This clone was observed many times. This chain links TRBV29-1 with TRBJ2-7, with TRBD1 matching over 8 bases. J gave up 7 bases and V 4 bases, and 6 bases lay outside the gene matches. This CDR3 region has 12 residues. Germline V lookup: CDR1 SQVTM, CDR2 ANQGSEA. The CDR3 coding sequence is TGCAGCGTTGCAGGGGGCGCAAGTGAGCAGTACTTC. It is translated as CSVAGGASEQYF.

The CDR3 bases are TGTGCCAGCGGACAATCCGGGACAGTAATCAATCAGCCCCAGCATTTT. Translation: CASGQSGTVINQPQHF. The rearrangement links TRBV27 to TRBJ1-5, with 7 bases fitting TRBD1. From germline, CDR1 is MNHEY and CDR2 SMNVEV (reference sequence). The CDR3 spans 16 residues. V trimming: 8 bases; J trimming: 3 bases; junction bases outside the gene matches: 13.

This rearrangement joins TRBV27 to TRBJ1-2; no definite D call. The V end lost 4 bases, the J end lost 2 bases, and 11 bases lay between the germline ends. CDR3 length: 14 amino acids. From germline, CDR1 is MNHEY and CDR2 SMNVEV (reference sequence). The CDR3 DNA sequence: TGTGCCAGCAGTTGGAGCGACTCAAACTATGGCTACACCTTC. Its translation: CASSWSDSNYGYTF.

The chain is built from TRBV7-9 and TRBJ1-1; D uncertain. Trimming cost V 3 bases and J 5 bases, with 7 bases left between them. The CDR3 length is 12 residues. CDR1 is SEHNR and CDR2 is FQNEAQ in the germline V gene (reference sequence). The CDR3: CASSLLDTEAFF. CDR3 nucleotides: TGTGCCAGCAGCTTGCTAGATACTGAAGCTTTCTTT.

This clone occurred once. J is TRBJ1-1 and V is TRBV18, with 9 nucleotides matching TRBD1. This CDR3 is 16 amino acids long. CDR1 and CDR2 (germline): KGHSH, LQKENI. The V and J ends lost 5 bases and 5 bases, in that order; junction bases with no gene match: 12. The CDR3 protein is CASSTNAGQGGTEAFF. CDR3 bases: TGTGCCAGCTCAACGAACGCGGGACAGGGAGGAACTGAAGCTTTCTTT.

The chain has TRBV6-5 and TRBJ1-5; D gene unclear. The CDR3 consists of 14 residues. The germline V and J ends were trimmed by 5 bases and 0 bases, with 8 bases remaining between them. Germline lookup yields CDR1 MNHEY and CDR2 SVGAGI. CDR3 protein: CASSIEHSNQPQHF. DNA for the CDR3: TGTGCCAGCAGTATCGAGCATAGCAATCAGCCCCAGCATTTT.